Following are 11 T cell receptor beta chains from one sample sequenced in a study of blood T cell repertoires in COVID-19. Here immunoSEQ multiplex PCR was the method, and the copy in TCRdb shows in-frame clones only, minus some. Here the sample spans 100,000 or so clones, roughly 79% being singletons. Sequenced sample: peripheral blood. The receptors were sampled from a man older than 75 with acute or convalescent COVID-19.

V and J are TRBV5-5 and TRBJ1-2; 11 bases fit TRBD1. V dropped 4 bases and J dropped 1; count of bases not matched to a gene: 3. CDR1 and CDR2 (germline): SGHKS, YYEKEE (reference sequence). The length of the CDR3 is 15 residues. CDR3 protein: CASSVGQGVNYGYTF. CDR3 in DNA: TGTGCCAGCAGCGTGGGACAGGGGGTTAACTATGGCTACACCTTC. Full variable domain (rest looked up from reference TRBV5-5 and TRBJ1-2): DAGVTQSPTHLIKTRGQQVTLRCSPISGHKSVSWYQQVLGQGPQFIFQYYEKEERGRGNFPDRFSARQFPNYSSELNVNALLLGDSALYLCASSVGQGVNYGYTFGSGTRLTVV.

The gene calls are TRBV5-1 and TRBJ2-1; D is unclear. V shed 4 bases and J shed 4 bases, with 12 bases lying between them. In germline, CDR1 is SGHRS, CDR2 YFSETQ. This CDR3 contains 14 residues. The CDR3 DNA sequence: TGCGCCAGCAGCGCAGGTCAGCCTTACAATGAGCAGTTCTTC. Residues: CASSAGQPYNEQFF.

This rearrangement joins TRBV7-9 to TRBJ1-4; no clear D. Germline values: CDR1 SEHNR, CDR2 FQNEAQ (reference sequence). Trimming cost V 4 bases and J 7 bases, with 25 bases left between them. This CDR3 is 18 amino acids long. The CDR3 is CASSSTTIRPGNREKLFF. CDR3 coding DNA: TGTGCCAGCAGCTCTACCACCATACGCCCGGGGAACCGTGAAAAACTGTTTTTT.

The rearrangement uses TRBV6-5 and TRBJ2-3, with 8 bases aligning to TRBD2. Trimming took 4 bases from V and 0 from J; bases not matched to a gene: 6. The CDR3 totals 16 residues. CDR1 is MNHEY and CDR2 is SVGAGI in the germline V gene. The chain's CDR3 is CASSSDQRGSTDTQYF. In nucleotides, the CDR3 is TGTGCCAGCAGTTCCGATCAGCGGGGGAGCACAGATACGCAGTATTTT.

This chain joins TRBV6-5 and TRBJ1-6; the D is unclear. The germline V gene has CDR1 MNHEY and CDR2 SVGAGI. The V and J ends lost 4 bases and 7 bases respectively, with 14 bases between them. The CDR3 is made up of 15 amino acids. The CDR3 region has the DNA TGTGCCAGCAGTTCCTCGGGCCCTCGCAATTCACCCCTCCACTTT. This gives the protein CASSSSGPRNSPLHF.

This clone was detected once. This chain joins TRBV30 and TRBJ2-1, with a possible D match to TRBD2 (5 bases). V lost 7 bases, J lost 3 bases, and 10 bases lay in between. The CDR3 consists of 12 residues. The germline V gene has CDR1 GTSNPN and CDR2 SVGIG (reference sequence). As DNA, the CDR3 is TGTGCCTACGGACTTCTCTACAATGAGCAGTTCTTC. Amino acid sequence: CAYGLLYNEQFF.

The chain recombines TRBV3-1 (or the pseudogene TRBV3-2) with TRBJ2-5; TRBD2 agrees at 10 bases. The trim removed 4 bases at V and 0 bases at J, leaving 5 bases unmatched. The germline CDR1 and CDR2 sequences are LGHDT and YNNKEL (reference sequence). This CDR3 is built from 16 residues. The CDR3 loop reads CASSRGTSAYQETQYF. The DNA of the CDR3 is TGTGCCAGCAGCCGAGGGACTAGCGCGTACCAAGAGACCCAGTACTTC.

The chain uses TRBV7-8 and TRBJ1-3; D unresolved. The V end lost 5 bases, the J end lost 4 bases, and 9 bases lay between the germline ends. The CDR3 sequence is 13 residues long. Germline V lookup: CDR1 SGHVS, CDR2 FQNEAQ. The CDR3, as DNA: TGTGCCAGCAGCCGAAATATGGGAAACACCATATATTTT. Translating gives CASSRNMGNTIYF.

The V call is TRBV5-5, the J call TRBJ2-7; TRBD1 matches at 12 bases. The CDR3 is 15 residues long. The trim removed 4 bases at V and 5 bases at J, leaving 7 bases unmatched. Looked up from germline, CDR1 is SGHKS and CDR2 is YYEKEE (reference sequence). The CDR3 DNA is TGTGCCAGCAGCCCAATCCGGGACAGGGGGCACGAGCAGTACTTC. Residues: CASSPIRDRGHEQYF.

The rearrangement links TRBV19 to TRBJ2-1; D gene ambiguous. Between the trimmed V and J ends, which lost 0 bases and 13 bases, there was a span of 10 bases. The length of the CDR3 is 12 residues. Germline loops: CDR1 LNHDA, CDR2 SQIVND (reference sequence). CDR3 sequence (DNA): TGTGCCAGTAGTATAGATTCGCAGACACAGTTCTTC. As protein: CASSIDSQTQFF. The variable domain in full, completed from reference TRBV19 and TRBJ2-1, reads DGGITQSPKYLFRKEGQNVTLSCEQNLNHDAMYWYRQDPGQGLRLIYYSQIVNDFQKGDIAEGYSVSREKKESFPLTVTSAQKNPTAFYLCASSIDSQTQFFGPGTRLTVL.

This chain uses TRBV12-3 or TRBV12-4 with TRBJ1-5, with a tentative D call TRBD1 (6 bases). The CDR3 sequence is 13 residues long. V was trimmed by 4 bases and J by 6 bases, leaving 10 bases between them. CDR3 in DNA: TGTGCCAGCAGTTGGTCAGGGGCTCAGCCCCAGCATTTT. It encodes CASSWSGAQPQHF.